The TCR beta chain described here comes from a study of T cells in Graves' hyperthyroidism and ophthalmopathy. The study's findings and limits: Most clonotypes expanded in the thyroid (above 0.001) were also present in blood. Separation of ophthalmopathy from stable hyperthyroidism was achieved by a 13 V-J model.

There are a few counts of this clonotype. No antigen is known for it. In germline, CDR1 is SGHKS, CDR2 YYEKEE (reference sequence). The CDR3 sequence is 14 residues long. V was cut by 0 bases and J by 6 bases, with 10 bases left in between. Amplification of TCR beta CDR3 regions was performed using RNA transcripts as template. The TCR CDR3 first-round RT-PCR relied on the HTBI primer set. TCRdb re-analysed the multiplex PCR reads in MiXCR, keeping a single row per CDR3 protein. The sample records 300,000 or so distinct CDR3 sequences, roughly a fifth being singletons. It was considered stable Graves' hyperthyroidism when ophthalmopathy did not progress within 18 months. For the diagnoses, clinical symptoms, serum thyroxine and TRAb, thyroid ultrasound and orbital computed tomography were used.

The source material was blood. This TCR derives from a woman aged 50 to 65 with Graves' hyperthyroidism. The rearrangement joins TRBV5-5 to TRBJ2-4, with D possibly TRBD2 on 6 matching bases. CDR3 sequence: CASSLGREGNIQYF. CDR3 coding DNA: TGTGCCAGCAGCTTGGGGCGGGAAGGAAACATTCAGTACTTC.